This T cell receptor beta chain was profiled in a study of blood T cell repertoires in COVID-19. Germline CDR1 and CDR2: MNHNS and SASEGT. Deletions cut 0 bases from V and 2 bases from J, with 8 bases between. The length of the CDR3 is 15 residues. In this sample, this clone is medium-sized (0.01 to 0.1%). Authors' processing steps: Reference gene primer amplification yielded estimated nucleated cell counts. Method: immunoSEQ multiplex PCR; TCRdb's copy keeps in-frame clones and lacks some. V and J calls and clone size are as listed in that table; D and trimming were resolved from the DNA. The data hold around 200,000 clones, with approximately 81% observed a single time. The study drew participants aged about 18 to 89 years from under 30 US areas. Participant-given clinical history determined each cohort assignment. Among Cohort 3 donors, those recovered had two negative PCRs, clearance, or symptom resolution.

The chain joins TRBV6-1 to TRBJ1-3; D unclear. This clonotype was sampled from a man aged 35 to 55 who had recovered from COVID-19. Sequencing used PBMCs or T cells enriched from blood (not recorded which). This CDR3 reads CASSEASGTGNTIYF. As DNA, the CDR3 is TGTGCCAGCAGTGAAGCCTCCGGGACTGGAAACACCATATATTTT.